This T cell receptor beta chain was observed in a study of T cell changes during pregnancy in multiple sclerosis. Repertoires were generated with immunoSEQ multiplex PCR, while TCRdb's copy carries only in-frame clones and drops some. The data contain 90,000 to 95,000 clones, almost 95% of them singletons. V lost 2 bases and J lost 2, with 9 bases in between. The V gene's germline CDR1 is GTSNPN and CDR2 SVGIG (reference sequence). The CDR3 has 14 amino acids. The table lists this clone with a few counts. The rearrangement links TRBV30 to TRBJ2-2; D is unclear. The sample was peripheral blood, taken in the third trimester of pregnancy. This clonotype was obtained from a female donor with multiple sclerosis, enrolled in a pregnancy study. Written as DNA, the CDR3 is TGTGCCTGGAGTCGGGTTTCCAACACCGGGGAGCTGTTTTTT. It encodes CAWSRVSNTGELFF.